These 8 T cell receptor beta chains originate from one sample sequenced in a study of OX40 agonist ivuxolimab in advanced cancers. The method was immunoSEQ multiplex PCR; TCRdb's version includes in-frame clones alone and lacks a portion of them. Seen here are around 67,000 clones, 80% observed once, and the top ten hold 8.2%. The specimen comprised CD4+ or CD8+ T cells sorted from blood, sampled in a trial of the OX40 agonist ivuxolimab. The origin of the receptors is an adult with an advanced solid tumor such as melanoma, head and neck, liver or kidney cancer.

This clone appeared once. Written as DNA, the CDR3 is TGTGCCAGCAGCTTAACGGGACAGGGCTCTGGAAACACCATATATTTT. Protein: CASSLTGQGSGNTIYF. J is TRBJ1-3 and V is TRBV7-3; the match to TRBD1 covers 9 bases. With 0 bases clipped from V and 0 bases from J, the junction kept 0 bases outside the gene matches. The CDR3 extends over 16 amino acids. The germline gives CDR1 SGHTA, CDR2 FQGTGA.

The chain employs TRBV5-8 and TRBJ1-5; tentative D call: TRBD1 (5 bases). V was trimmed by 7 bases and J by 0 bases, leaving 17 bases between them. Germline lookup yields CDR1 SGHTS and CDR2 YDEGEE. This CDR3 has 16 amino acids. DNA for the CDR3: TGTGCCAGCGGAACCGGGACGGTGTATAGCAATCAGCCCCAGCATTTT. Protein sequence: CASGTGTVYSNQPQHF. The full variable domain, in which reference TRBV5-8 and TRBJ1-5 provide the parts outside the CDR3, is EAGVTQSPTHLIKTRGQQATLRCSPISGHTSVYWYQQALGLGLQFLLWYDEGEERNRGNFPPRFSGRQFPNYSSELNVNALELEDSALYLCASGTGTVYSNQPQHFGDGTRLSIL.

This chain links TRBV12-5 with TRBJ1-1; D is possibly TRBD1 (5 bases). The V end was cut by 1 base, the J end by 0 bases, with 9 bases between. Germline CDR1 LGHNT, CDR2 FRNRAP. CDR3 length equals 15 residues. The CDR3 here is CASGLDGGMNTEAFF. The CDR3 DNA reads TGTGCTAGTGGTTTGGACGGGGGGATGAACACTGAAGCTTTCTTT.

The chain joins TRBV28 to TRBJ1-1; D possibly corresponds to TRBD1 (6 bases). The V end was cut by 3 bases, the J end by 5 bases, with 13 bases between. The CDR3 loop spans 14 amino acids. In germline, CDR1 is MDHEN, CDR2 SYDVKM. The CDR3 loop is CASSLPQGRTEAFF. The CDR3 DNA is TGTGCCAGCAGTTTGCCCCAGGGGAGGACTGAAGCTTTCTTT.

This chain uses TRBV7-9 with TRBJ2-1; 10 bases align to TRBD2. The CDR3 covers 15 residues. The germline CDR1 and CDR2 sequences are SEHNR and FQNEAQ (reference sequence). The junction had 9 bases not matched to a gene; V was cut back by 4 bases and J by 9 bases. The CDR3, as DNA: TGTGCCAGCAGCTGGCTAGCGGGAGAGCGACGTGAGCAGTTCTTC. It yields the protein CASSWLAGERREQFF.

In its sample, this clone was seen a few times. The gene calls are TRBV5-1 and TRBJ2-1, with 11 positions matching TRBD2. The CDR3 is 16 residues long. After removal of 0 bases from V and 7 bases from J, the junction contained 6 bases not matched to a gene. Germline loops: CDR1 SGHRS, CDR2 YFSETQ. The DNA of the CDR3 is TGCGCCAGCAGCTTGGCCACTAGCGGGGGAAGGAATGAGCAGTTCTTC. Translating gives CASSLATSGGRNEQFF.

This clone has only one observation. The chain employs TRBV5-1 and TRBJ2-5; unclear D gene. The germline gives CDR1 SGHRS, CDR2 YFSETQ. Trimming took off 1 base at V and 3 bases at J, with 13 bases between the two ends. The CDR3 consists of 15 residues. CDR3 region: CASSLSGRQEETQYF. CDR3 DNA: TGCGCCAGCAGCTTGAGTGGGCGGCAGGAAGAGACCCAGTACTTC.

The rearrangement uses TRBV21-1 and TRBJ2-7; the D call TRBD2 from the table was never checked on the DNA. TRBV21-1 is annotated as a pseudogene. CDR3 size: 15 residues. CDR3 nucleotides: TGTGCCAGCATCACCCATAGCGGGAGTCCTAGCGAGCAGTACTTC. This translates into CASITHSGSPSEQYF.